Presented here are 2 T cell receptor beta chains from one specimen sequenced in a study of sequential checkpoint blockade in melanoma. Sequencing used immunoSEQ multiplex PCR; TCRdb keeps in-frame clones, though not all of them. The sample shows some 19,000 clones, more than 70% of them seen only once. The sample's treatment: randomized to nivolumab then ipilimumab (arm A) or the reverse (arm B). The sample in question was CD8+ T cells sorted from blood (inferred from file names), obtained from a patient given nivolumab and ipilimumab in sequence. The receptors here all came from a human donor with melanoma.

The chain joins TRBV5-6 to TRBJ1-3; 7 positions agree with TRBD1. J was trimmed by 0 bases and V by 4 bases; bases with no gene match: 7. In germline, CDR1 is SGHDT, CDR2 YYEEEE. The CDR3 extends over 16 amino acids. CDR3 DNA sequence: TGTGCCAGCAGCCCCCCTGGGACAGCCTCTGGAAACACCATATATTTT. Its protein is CASSPPGTASGNTIYF.

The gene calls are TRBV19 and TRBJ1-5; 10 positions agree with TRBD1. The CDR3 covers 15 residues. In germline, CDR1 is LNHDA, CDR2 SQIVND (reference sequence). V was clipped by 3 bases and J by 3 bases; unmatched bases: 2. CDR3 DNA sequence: TGTGCCAGTAGTATGGGACAGGGGTTCAATCAGCCCCAGCATTTT. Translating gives CASSMGQGFNQPQHF.